Each of the 18 T cell receptor beta chains below was sequenced from the same sample in a study of identical twins. TCRdb recomputed calls from the 5' RACE reads with MiXCR, one row per CDR3 protein. The sample holds under 900,000 distinct CDR3 sequences, roughly an eighth seen once. Another study also made use of these data, one on yellow fever vaccine responses in identical twins.

Sequencing was carried out using PBMCs. These receptors all come from a woman between 18 and 30 years old in good health.

The chain combines TRBV6-1 with TRBJ2-3; TRBD2 aligns across 10 bases. Germline V gene data show CDR1 as MNHNS and CDR2 as SASEGT. V was pared by 5 bases and J by 4 bases, with 9 bases of the junction left unmatched. The CDR3 length is 16 residues. CDR3 residues: CASSPLAGVVADTQYF. The CDR3 region has the DNA TGTGCCAGCAGTCCCCTAGCGGGAGTAGTCGCAGATACGCAGTATTTT.

Notes on this clonotype: Compared with germline, one end of the junction differs, possibly owing to a read error. The V and J genes are TRBV7-9 and TRBJ2-1; 7 nucleotides align to TRBD2. CDR1 and CDR2 (germline): SEHNR, FQNEAQ (reference sequence). The CDR3 runs 15 residues. The CDR3 spells CANSLVRELIDEQFF. The CDR3 bases are TGTGCCAACAGCTTAGTGCGGGAGCTTATCGATGAGCAGTTCTTC.

This clonotype was seen more than once but under ten times. V usage is TRBV20-1 and J usage is TRBJ2-5; possible D gene TRBD2, 5 bases. CDR1 DFQATT and CDR2 SNEGSKA come from the germline V gene (reference sequence). V was trimmed by 1 base and J by 5 bases, leaving 8 bases between them. The CDR3 consists of 12 residues. Here the CDR3 DNA reads TGCAGTGCTAGAGCTAGCAGTGAGACCCAGTACTTC. Translated: CSARASSETQYF.

This sequence joins TRBV10-3 and TRBJ2-3; D possibly matches TRBD1 or TRBD2 (5 bases each). Trimming took off 4 bases at V and 0 bases at J, with 11 bases between the two ends. The CDR3 contains 15 residues. Germline V gives CDR1 ENHRY, CDR2 SYGVKD. CDR3 DNA sequence: TGTGCCATCAGTGGGGGGATATCTAGCACAGATACGCAGTATTTT. It encodes CAISGGISSTDTQYF.

V gene TRBV3-1 combines with J gene TRBJ2-7; 7 bases fit TRBD1. J was trimmed by 2 bases and V by 2 bases; bases with no gene match: 18. Germline values: CDR1 LGHDT, CDR2 YNNKEL (reference sequence). The length of the CDR3 is 19 residues. The CDR3 bases are TGTGCCAGCAGCCAAATGGGCGACAGGGTCTCCCTACTGACCTACGAGCAGTACTTC. This sequence encodes CASSQMGDRVSLLTYEQYF.

This rearrangement joins TRBV20-1 to TRBJ1-5, with D tentatively TRBD1 (5 bases). The CDR3 runs 15 residues. Germline CDR1 DFQATT, CDR2 SNEGSKA (reference sequence). Trimming removed 5 bases from V and 1 base from J, with 15 bases in between. The CDR3 bases are TGCAGTGCTCCTCCAGGGACTGGGAGCAATCAGCCCCAGCATTTT. This codes for CSAPPGTGSNQPQHF.

This clonotype was found a few times. The chain employs TRBV28 and TRBJ1-4; unclear D gene. The CDR3 length is 14 residues. CDR1 and CDR2 (germline): MDHEN, SYDVKM. V shed 7 bases and J shed 8 bases, with 17 bases lying between them. The CDR3 region has the DNA TGTGCCAGCACCCCTGCCGGCCAAAAGGAAAAACTGTTTTTT. Amino acid sequence: CASTPAGQKEKLFF. The entire variable domain, with the rest obtained from reference TRBV28 and TRBJ1-4, is as follows: DVKVTQSSRYLVKRTGEKVFLECVQDMDHENMFWYRQDPGLGLRLIYFSYDVKMKEKGDIPEGYSVSREKKERFSLILESASTNQTSMYLCASTPAGQKEKLFFGSGTQLSVL.

DNA of the CDR3: TGTGCCAGCAGTGAGGACAGGCTTTACAATGAGCAGTTCTTC. Residues: CASSEDRLYNEQFF. This rearrangement joins TRBV25-1 to TRBJ2-1; 7 nucleotides match TRBD1. Germline trimming cut 3 bases from V and 4 bases from J; bases unmatched to any gene: 3. The CDR3 has 14 residues. CDR1 and CDR2 from the germline V gene are MGHDK and SYGVNS.

This clonotype was found a few times. The J gene is TRBJ2-3, the V gene TRBV4-1; TRBD2 matches 15 bases. Germline values: CDR1 MGHRA, CDR2 YSYEKL. J was trimmed by 0 bases and V by 5 bases; bases with no gene match: 9. The CDR3 loop spans 19 amino acids. This CDR3 is CASSYRTSGGAASTDTQYF. The CDR3 DNA reads as TGCGCCAGCAGCTACCGGACTAGCGGGGGGGCTGCAAGCACAGATACGCAGTATTTT.

The V call is TRBV7-6, the J call TRBJ2-5, with TRBD2 as a possible D gene (6 bases). Deletions cut 0 bases from V and 5 bases from J, with 22 bases between. CDR1 is SGHVS and CDR2 is FNYEAQ in the germline V gene. This CDR3 region has 18 residues. The CDR3 is CASSLARGSGLSTETQYF. In nucleotides, the CDR3 is TGTGCCAGCAGCTTAGCGCGGGGTAGCGGCCTCTCAACGGAGACCCAGTACTTC.

The J gene is TRBJ1-2, the V gene TRBV6-1, with 12 positions matching TRBD1. Losses at the gene ends were 3 bases for V and 0 bases for J; bases not matched to a gene: 5. Per the germline V gene, CDR1 is MNHNS and CDR2 is SASEGT. The CDR3 runs to 17 residues. CDR3: CASSDGTGGLANYGYTF. In nucleotides, the CDR3 is TGTGCCAGCAGTGACGGGACAGGGGGCCTCGCTAACTATGGCTACACCTTC.

This sequence joins TRBV24-1 and TRBJ1-1; D remains ambiguous. Germline CDR1 reads KGHDR; CDR2 reads SFDVKD. The CDR3 length is 15 residues. The V and J ends lost 2 bases and 0 bases respectively, with 9 bases between them. CDR3 nucleotides: TGTGCCACCAGTGATTCCCACGGGGTGAACACTGAAGCTTTCTTT. Translating it yields CATSDSHGVNTEAFF.

A few counts support this clonotype. The gene calls are TRBV12-3 or TRBV12-4 and TRBJ2-7; D is unresolved. Deletions cut 6 bases from V and 5 bases from J, with 11 bases between. The CDR3 is 12 residues long. The chain's CDR3 is CASSVSQDEQYF. Written as DNA, the CDR3 is TGTGCCAGCAGCGTCTCCCAGGACGAGCAGTACTTC.

This clonotype was counted a few times. This sequence joins TRBV6-5 and TRBJ2-3, with a weak D call TRBD2 (7 bases). The CDR3 consists of 16 residues. The V and J ends lost 5 bases and 0 bases respectively, with 15 bases between them. The germline V gene has CDR1 MNHEY and CDR2 SVGAGI. The CDR3 sequence: CASSHLSGTSTDTQYF. Here the CDR3 DNA reads TGTGCCAGCAGTCACCTGAGCGGGACAAGCACAGATACGCAGTATTTT.

This clonotype was detected many times. J is TRBJ1-5 and V is TRBV10-2; D unclear. The CDR3 runs to 13 residues. Germline V gene sequence: CDR1 WSHSY, CDR2 SAAADI. V lost 3 bases and J 4 bases, leaving 7 bases between the germline ends. In DNA form, the CDR3 reads TGCGCCAGCAGTGATAGGGATAATCAGCCCCAGCATTTT. This translates into CASSDRDNQPQHF.

This clonotype was counted only a few times. The chain couples TRBV5-1 to TRBJ2-4; D gene ambiguous. CDR1 is SGHRS and CDR2 is YFSETQ in the germline V gene. The CDR3 runs 15 residues. Between the trimmed V and J ends, which lost 0 bases and 0 bases, there was a span of 7 bases. CDR3 bases: TGCGCCAGCAGCTTGGCCGTGGGAGCCAAAAACATTCAGTACTTC. It translates to CASSLAVGAKNIQYF.

The CDR3 region has the DNA TGTGCCAGCAGACCGACGGGACGATCTGGAAACACCATATATTTT. Residues: CASRPTGRSGNTIYF. The chain has TRBV27 and TRBJ1-3, with D perhaps TRBD1 (5 bases). This CDR3 has 15 residues. The germline CDR1 and CDR2 sequences are MNHEY and SMNVEV (reference sequence). V was pared by 6 bases and J by 1 base, with 13 bases between.

At least ten counts were recorded for this clonotype. This chain connects TRBV18 to TRBJ2-1, with unresolved D. Germline CDR1 is KGHSH and CDR2 is LQKENI. The CDR3 contains 12 residues. Deletions cut 0 bases from V and 7 bases from J, with 4 bases between. The CDR3 here is CASSPPGNEQFF. In nucleotides, the CDR3 is TGTGCCAGCTCACCACCCGGGAATGAGCAGTTCTTC.